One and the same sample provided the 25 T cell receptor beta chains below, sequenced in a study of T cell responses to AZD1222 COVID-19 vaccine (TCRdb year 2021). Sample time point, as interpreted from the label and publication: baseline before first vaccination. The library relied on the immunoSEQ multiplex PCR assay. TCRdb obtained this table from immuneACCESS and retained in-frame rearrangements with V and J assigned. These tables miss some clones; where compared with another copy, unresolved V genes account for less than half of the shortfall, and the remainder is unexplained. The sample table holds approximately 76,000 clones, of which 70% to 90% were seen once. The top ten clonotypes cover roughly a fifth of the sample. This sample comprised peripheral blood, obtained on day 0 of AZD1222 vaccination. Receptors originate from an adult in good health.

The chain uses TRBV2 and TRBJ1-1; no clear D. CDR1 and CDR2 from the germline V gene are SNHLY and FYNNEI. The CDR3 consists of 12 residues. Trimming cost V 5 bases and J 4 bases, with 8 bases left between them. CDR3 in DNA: TGTGCCAGCAGTCGTGAGGTCACTGAAGCTTTCTTT. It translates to CASSREVTEAFF.

The CDR3 loop reads CAWSYDRGSYSNQPQHF. The CDR3 DNA reads TGTGCCTGGAGTTATGACAGGGGGTCGTATAGCAATCAGCCCCAGCATTTT. The V call is TRBV30, the J call TRBJ1-5; 9 bases align to TRBD1. After removal of 2 bases from V and 0 bases from J, the junction contained 8 bases not matched to a gene. Germline assignment: CDR1 GTSNPN and CDR2 SVGIG (reference sequence). CDR3 length: 17 amino acids.

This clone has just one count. DNA for the CDR3: TGCGCCAGCAGCCCGACACCGAACTATGGCTACACCTTC. Translating it yields CASSPTPNYGYTF. The chain uses TRBV5-1 and TRBJ1-2; no firm D call. This CDR3 has 13 residues. Germline V lookup: CDR1 SGHRS, CDR2 YFSETQ. The V and J ends lost 4 bases and 2 bases respectively, with 9 bases between them.

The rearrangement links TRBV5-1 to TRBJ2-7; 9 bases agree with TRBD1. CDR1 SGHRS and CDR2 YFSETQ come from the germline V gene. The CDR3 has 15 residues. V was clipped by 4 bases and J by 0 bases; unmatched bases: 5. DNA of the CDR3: TGCGCCAGCAGCCAGGGGACAGGGAGCTCCTACGAGCAGTACTTC. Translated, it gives CASSQGTGSSYEQYF.

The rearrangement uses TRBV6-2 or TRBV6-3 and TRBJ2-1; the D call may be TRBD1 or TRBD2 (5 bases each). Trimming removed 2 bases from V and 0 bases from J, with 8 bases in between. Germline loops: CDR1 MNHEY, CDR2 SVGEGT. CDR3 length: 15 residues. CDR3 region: CASSYAGSSYNEQFF. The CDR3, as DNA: TGTGCCAGCAGTTACGCAGGGAGCTCCTACAATGAGCAGTTCTTC.

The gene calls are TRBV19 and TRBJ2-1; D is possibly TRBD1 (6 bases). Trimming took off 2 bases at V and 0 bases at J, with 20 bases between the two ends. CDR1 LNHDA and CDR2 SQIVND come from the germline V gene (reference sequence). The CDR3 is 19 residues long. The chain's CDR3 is CASSIPPRGDLSSYNEQFF. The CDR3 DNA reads TGTGCCAGTAGTATACCCCCCAGGGGTGACCTTAGCTCCTACAATGAGCAGTTCTTC.

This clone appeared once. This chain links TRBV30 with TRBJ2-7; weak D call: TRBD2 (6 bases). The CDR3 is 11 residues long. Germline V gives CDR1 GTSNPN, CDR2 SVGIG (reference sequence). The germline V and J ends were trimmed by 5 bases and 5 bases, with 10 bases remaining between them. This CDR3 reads CAWGLLNEQYF. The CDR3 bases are TGTGCCTGGGGACTATTAAACGAGCAGTACTTC.

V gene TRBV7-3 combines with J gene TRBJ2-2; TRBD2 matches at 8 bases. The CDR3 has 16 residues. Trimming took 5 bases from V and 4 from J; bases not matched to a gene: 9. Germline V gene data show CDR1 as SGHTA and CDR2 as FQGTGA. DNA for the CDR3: TGTGCCAGCAGCCCACAGGGTCTAGCGGGCACCGGGGAGCTGTTTTTT. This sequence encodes CASSPQGLAGTGELFF.

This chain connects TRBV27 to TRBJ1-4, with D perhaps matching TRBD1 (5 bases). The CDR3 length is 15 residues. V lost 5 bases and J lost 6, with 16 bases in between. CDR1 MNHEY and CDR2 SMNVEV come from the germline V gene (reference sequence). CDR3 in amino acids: CASSPGGFRDEKLFF. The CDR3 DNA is TGTGCCAGCAGTCCCGGAGGTTTCAGGGATGAAAAACTGTTTTTT.

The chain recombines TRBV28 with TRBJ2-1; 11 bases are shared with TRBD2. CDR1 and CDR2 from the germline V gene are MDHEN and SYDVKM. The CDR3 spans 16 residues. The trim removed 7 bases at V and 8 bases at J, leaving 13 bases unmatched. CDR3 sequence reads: CASTPSGRIRSYEQFF. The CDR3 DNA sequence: TGTGCCAGCACTCCTAGCGGGAGGATTCGTAGCTATGAGCAGTTCTTC. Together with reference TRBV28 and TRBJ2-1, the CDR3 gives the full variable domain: DVKVTQSSRYLVKRTGEKVFLECVQDMDHENMFWYRQDPGLGLRLIYFSYDVKMKEKGDIPEGYSVSREKKERFSLILESASTNQTSMYLCASTPSGRIRSYEQFFGPGTRLTVL.

The CDR3 DNA sequence: TGTGCCAGCAGCCTCGATCGCTCACCCCTCCACTTT. It encodes CASSLDRSPLHF. The chain couples TRBV12-3 or TRBV12-4 to TRBJ1-6; D gene uncertain. With 6 bases removed from V and 10 bases from J, the gap between germline ends came to 10 bases. The length of the CDR3 is 12 residues.

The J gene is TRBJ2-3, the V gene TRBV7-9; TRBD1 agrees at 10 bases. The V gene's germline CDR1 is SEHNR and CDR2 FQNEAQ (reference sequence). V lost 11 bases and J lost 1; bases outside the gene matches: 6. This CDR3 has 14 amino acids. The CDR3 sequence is CAGDRGRRTDTQYF. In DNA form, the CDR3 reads TGTGCCGGAGACAGGGGGCGTCGCACAGATACGCAGTATTTT. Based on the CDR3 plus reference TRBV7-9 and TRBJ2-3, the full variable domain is DTGVSQNPRHKITKRGQNVTFRCDPISEHNRLYWYRQTLGQGPEFLTYFQNEAQLEKSRLLSDRFSAERPKGSFSTLEIQRTEQGDSAMYLCAGDRGRRTDTQYFGPGTRLTVL.

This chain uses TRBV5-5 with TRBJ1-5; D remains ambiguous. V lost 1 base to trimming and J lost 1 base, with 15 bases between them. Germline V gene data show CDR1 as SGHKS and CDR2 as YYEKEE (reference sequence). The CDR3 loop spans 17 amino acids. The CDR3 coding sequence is TGTGCCAGCAGCTTGCAGTATCGAGAGGGAAGCAATCAGCCCCAGCATTTT. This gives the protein CASSLQYREGSNQPQHF.

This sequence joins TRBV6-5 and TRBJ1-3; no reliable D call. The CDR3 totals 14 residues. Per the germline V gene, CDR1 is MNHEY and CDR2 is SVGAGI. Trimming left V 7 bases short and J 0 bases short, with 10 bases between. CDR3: CASISGVSGNTIYF. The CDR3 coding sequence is TGTGCCAGCATCTCCGGAGTCTCTGGAAACACCATATATTTT.

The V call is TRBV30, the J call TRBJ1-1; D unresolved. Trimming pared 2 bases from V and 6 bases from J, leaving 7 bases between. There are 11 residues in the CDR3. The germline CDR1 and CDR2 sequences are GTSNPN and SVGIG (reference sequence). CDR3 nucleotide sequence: TGTGCCTGGAGTACGGACCCTGAAGCTTTCTTT. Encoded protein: CAWSTDPEAFF.

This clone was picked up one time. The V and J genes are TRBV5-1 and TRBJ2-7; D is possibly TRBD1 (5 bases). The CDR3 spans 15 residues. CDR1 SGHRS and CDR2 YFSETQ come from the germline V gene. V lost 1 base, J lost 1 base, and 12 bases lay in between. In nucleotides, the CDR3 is TGCGCCAGCAGCTTGTATCAGGGTAGTTCCTACGAGCAGTACTTC. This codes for CASSLYQGSSYEQYF.

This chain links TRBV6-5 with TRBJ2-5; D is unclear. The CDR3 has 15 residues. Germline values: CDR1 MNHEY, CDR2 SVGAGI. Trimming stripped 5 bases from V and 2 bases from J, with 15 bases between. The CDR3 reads CASSPSPAPQETQYF. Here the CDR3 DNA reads TGTGCCAGCAGTCCCAGTCCCGCCCCACAAGAGACCCAGTACTTC.

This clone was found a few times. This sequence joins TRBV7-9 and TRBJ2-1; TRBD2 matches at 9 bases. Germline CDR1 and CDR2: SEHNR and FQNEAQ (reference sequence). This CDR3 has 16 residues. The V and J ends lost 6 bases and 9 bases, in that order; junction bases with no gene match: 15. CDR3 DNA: TGTGCCAGCAGACCTACGCCGGGACTAGCATTCACTGAGCAGTTCTTC. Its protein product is CASRPTPGLAFTEQFF.

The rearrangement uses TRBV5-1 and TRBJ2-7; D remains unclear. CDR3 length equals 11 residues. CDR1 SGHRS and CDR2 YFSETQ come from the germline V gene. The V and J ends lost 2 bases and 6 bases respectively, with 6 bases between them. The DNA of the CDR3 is TGCGCCAGCAGCTTAAGCAGCGAGCAGTACTTC. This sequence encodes CASSLSSEQYF.

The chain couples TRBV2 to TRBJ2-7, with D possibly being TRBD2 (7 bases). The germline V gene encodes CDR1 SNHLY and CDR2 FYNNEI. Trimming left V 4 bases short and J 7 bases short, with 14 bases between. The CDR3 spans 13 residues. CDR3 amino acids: CASSVGGGGEQYF. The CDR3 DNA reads TGTGCCAGCAGTGTAGGGGGGGGTGGTGAGCAGTACTTC.

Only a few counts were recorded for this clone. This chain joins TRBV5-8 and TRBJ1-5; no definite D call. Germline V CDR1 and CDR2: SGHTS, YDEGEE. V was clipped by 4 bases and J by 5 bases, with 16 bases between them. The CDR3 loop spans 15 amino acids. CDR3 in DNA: TGTGCCAGCAGCCTTGACACTAACTGGGATCAGCCCCAGCATTTT. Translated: CASSLDTNWDQPQHF.

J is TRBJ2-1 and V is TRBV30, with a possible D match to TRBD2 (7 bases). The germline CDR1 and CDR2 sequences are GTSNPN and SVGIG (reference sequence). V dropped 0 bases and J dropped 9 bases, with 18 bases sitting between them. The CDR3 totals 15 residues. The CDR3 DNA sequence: TGTGCCTGGAGTGTATCGGTGGGGGGGCGTAGTGAGCAGTTCTTC. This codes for CAWSVSVGGRSEQFF. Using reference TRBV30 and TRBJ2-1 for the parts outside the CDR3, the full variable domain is SQTIHQWPATLVQPVGSPLSLECTVEGTSNPNLYWYRQAAGRGLQLLFYSVGIGQISSEVPQNLSASRPQDRQFILSSKKLLLSDSGFYLCAWSVSVGGRSEQFFGPGTRLTVL.

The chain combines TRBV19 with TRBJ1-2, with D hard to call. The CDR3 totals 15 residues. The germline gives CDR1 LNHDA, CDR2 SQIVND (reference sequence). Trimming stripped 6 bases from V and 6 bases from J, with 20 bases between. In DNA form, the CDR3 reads TGTGCCAGTAGACTCCACCAGGAGCGGACGGATGGCTACACCTTC. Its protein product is CASRLHQERTDGYTF.

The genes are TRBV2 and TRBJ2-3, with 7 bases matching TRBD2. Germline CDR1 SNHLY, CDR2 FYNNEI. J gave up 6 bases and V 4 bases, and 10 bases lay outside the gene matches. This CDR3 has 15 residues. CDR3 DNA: TGTGCCAGCAGTGTACGGGGAGGGGACGGCGATACGCAGTATTTT. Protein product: CASSVRGGDGDTQYF. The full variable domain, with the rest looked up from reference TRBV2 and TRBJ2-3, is EPEVTQTPSHQVTQMGQEVILRCVPISNHLYFYWYRQILGQKVEFLVSFYNNEISEKSEIFDDQFSVERPDGSNFTLKIRSTKLEDSAMYFCASSVRGGDGDTQYFGPGTRLTVL.

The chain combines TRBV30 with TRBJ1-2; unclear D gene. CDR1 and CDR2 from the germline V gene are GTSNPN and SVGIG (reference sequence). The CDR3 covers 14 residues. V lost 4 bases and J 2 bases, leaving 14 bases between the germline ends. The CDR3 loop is CAWKVDRGNYGYTF. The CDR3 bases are TGTGCCTGGAAAGTGGACCGAGGAAACTATGGCTACACCTTC.